This entry is about one T cell receptor beta chain. Its antigen is unknown. Original analysis: For the immunoSEQ data, sequences were junction-only without quality scores, so filtering differed. TCRdb's copy holds only in-frame clones and misses some; the assay was immunoSEQ multiplex PCR. Clone size and the V and J calls come from that table; the DNA yielded D and trimming. The profile shows 1.5 million to 2.5 million clones, approximately 95% of them singletons. V was trimmed by 1 base and J by 0 bases, leaving 13 bases between them. This CDR3 has 16 residues. Germline-derived CDR1 and CDR2 are SGHVS and FNYEAQ. This sample was included in a study of shared clonotypes between healthy human individuals. Turning to the study itself: Participating donors consisted of two women and a few men aged 18 to 49.

Findings of the study overall: Deeper or shallower sequencing was expected to change how clonotypes are shared among donors.

Cells designated naive CD8 were CD45RO-negative and were positively selected for CCR7, with terminally differentiated effector memory CD45RA+ cells excluded. Sequenced input: naive CD8+ T cells sorted from blood. The chain joins TRBV7-6 to TRBJ2-7; D is perhaps TRBD1 (6 bases). The receptor was derived from a man aged 18 to 35 in good health. The CDR3, as DNA: TGTGCCAGCAGCTTAGGGACCAAGACAGGCTCCTACGAGCAGTACTTC. Translating it yields CASSLGTKTGSYEQYF.